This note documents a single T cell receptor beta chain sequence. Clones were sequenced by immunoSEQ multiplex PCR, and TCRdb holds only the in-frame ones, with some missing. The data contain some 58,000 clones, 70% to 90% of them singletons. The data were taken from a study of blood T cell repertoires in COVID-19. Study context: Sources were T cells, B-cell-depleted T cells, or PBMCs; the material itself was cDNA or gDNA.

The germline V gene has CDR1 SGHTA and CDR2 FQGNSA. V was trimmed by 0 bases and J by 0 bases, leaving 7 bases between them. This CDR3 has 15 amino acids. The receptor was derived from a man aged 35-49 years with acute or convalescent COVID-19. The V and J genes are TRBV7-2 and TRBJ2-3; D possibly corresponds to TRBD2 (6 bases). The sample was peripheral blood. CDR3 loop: CASSLAGTSTDTQYF. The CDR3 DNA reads TGTGCCAGCAGCTTAGCGGGGACTAGCACAGATACGCAGTATTTT.